This T cell receptor beta chain was recorded in a study of blood T cell repertoires in COVID-19. Across the whole study: Samples taken during acute and convalescent COVID-19 were collected in the United States, Italy and Spain.

The ends were cut back, 3 bases at V and 5 bases at J, with 14 bases in the middle. The V gene's germline CDR1 is SGDLS and CDR2 YYNGEE. The CDR3 has 14 amino acids. Using immunoSEQ multiplex PCR, the repertoire was profiled, and TCRdb retains in-frame clones only, with some absent. This table holds about 490,000 clones, 70% to 90% found once. The TCR was taken from a human donor in a cohort sampled during active COVID-19. The chain has TRBV9 and TRBJ2-5, with D perhaps TRBD1 (6 bases). Sequencing was done on a sample of peripheral blood. The CDR3 DNA is TGTGCCAGCAGCGCAGAACAGGGAAAGGAGACCCAGTACTTC. Amino acid sequence: CASSAEQGKETQYF.